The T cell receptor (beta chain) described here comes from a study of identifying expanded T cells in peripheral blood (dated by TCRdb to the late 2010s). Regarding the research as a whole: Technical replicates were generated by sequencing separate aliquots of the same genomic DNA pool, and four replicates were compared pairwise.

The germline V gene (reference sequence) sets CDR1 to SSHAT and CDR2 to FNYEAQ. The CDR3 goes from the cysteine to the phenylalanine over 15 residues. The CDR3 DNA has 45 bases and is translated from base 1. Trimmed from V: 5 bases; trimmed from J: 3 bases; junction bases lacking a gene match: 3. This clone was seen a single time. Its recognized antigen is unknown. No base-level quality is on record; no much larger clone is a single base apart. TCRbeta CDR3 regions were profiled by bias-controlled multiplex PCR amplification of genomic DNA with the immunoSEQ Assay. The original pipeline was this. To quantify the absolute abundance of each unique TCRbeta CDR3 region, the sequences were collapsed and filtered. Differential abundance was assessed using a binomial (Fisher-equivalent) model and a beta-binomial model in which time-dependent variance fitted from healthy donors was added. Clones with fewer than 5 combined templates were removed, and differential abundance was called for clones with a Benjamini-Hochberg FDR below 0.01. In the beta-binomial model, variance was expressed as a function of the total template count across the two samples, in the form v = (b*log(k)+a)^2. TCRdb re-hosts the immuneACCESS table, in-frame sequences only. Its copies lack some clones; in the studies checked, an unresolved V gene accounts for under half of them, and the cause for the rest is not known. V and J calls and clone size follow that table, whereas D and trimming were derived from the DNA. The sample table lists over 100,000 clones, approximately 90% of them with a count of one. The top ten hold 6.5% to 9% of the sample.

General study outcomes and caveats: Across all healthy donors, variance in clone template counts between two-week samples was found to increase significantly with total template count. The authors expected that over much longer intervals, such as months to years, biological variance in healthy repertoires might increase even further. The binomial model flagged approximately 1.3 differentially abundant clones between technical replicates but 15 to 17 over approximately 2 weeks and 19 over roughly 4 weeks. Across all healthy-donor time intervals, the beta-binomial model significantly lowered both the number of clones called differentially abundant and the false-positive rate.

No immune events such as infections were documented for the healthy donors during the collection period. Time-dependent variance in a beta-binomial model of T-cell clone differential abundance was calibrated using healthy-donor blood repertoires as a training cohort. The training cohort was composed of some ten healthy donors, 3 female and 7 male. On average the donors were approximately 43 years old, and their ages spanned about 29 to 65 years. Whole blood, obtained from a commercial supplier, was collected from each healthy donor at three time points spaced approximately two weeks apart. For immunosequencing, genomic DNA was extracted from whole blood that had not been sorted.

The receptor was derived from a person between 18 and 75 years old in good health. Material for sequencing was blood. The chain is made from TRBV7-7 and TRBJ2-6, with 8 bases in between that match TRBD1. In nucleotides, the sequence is TGTGCCAGCAGCCAGGGGGCGGGTGGGGCCAACGTCCTGACTTTC. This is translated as CASSQGAGGANVLTF.